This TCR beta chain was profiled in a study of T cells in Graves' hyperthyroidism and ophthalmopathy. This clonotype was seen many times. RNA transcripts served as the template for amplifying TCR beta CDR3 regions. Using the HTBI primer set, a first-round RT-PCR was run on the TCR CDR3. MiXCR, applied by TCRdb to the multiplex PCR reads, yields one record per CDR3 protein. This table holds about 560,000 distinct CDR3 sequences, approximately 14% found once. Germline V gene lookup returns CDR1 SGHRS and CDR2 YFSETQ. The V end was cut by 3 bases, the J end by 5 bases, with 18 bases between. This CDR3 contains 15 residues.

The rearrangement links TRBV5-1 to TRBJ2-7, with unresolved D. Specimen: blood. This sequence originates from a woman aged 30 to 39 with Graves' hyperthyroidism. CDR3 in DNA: TGCGCCAGCAGCTCCTTATTGTACGCGTTCGACGAGCAGTACTTC. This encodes CASSSLLYAFDEQYF. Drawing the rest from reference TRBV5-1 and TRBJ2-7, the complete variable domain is KAGVTQTPRYLIKTRGQQVTLSCSPISGHRSVSWYQQTPGQGLQFLFEYFSETQRNKGNFPGRFSGRQFSNSRSEMNVSTLELGDSALYLCASSSLLYAFDEQYFGPGTRLTVT.